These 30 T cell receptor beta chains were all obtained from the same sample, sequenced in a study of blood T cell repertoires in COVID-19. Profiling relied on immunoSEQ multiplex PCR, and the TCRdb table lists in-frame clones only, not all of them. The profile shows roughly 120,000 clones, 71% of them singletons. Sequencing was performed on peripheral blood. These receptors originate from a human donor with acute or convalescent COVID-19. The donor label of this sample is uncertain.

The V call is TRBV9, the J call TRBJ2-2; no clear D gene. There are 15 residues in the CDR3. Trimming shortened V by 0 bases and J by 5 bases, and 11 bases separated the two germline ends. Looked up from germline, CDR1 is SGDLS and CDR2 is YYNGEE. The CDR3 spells CASSVGPGGTGELFF. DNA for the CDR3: TGTGCCAGCAGCGTAGGCCCGGGTGGGACCGGGGAGCTGTTTTTT.

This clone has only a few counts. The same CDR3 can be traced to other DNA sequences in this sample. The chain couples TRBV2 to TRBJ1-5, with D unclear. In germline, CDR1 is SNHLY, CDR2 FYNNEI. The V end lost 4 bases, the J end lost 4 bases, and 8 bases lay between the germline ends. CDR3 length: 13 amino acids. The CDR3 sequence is CASSGDSNQPQHF. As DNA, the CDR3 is TGTGCCAGCAGTGGCGACTCAAATCAGCCCCAGCATTTT.

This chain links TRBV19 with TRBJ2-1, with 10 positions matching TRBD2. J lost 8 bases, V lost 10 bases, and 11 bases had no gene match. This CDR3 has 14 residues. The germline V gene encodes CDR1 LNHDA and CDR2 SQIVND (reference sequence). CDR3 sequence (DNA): TGTGCCACCTGTCAGCGGGGGGGCGTCTATGAGCAGTTCTTC. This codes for CATCQRGGVYEQFF.

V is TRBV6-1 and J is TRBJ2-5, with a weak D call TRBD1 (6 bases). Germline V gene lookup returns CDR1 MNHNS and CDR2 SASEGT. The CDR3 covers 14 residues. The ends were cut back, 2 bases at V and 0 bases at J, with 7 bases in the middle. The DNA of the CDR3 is TGTGCCAGCAGTGAATGGGACAACCAAGAGACCCAGTACTTC. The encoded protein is CASSEWDNQETQYF.

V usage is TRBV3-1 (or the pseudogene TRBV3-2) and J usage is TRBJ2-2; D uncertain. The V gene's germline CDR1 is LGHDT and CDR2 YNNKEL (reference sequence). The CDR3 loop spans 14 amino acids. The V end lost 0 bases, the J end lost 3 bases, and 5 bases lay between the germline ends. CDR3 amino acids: CASSQEGYTGELFF. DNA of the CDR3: TGTGCCAGCAGCCAAGAGGGCTACACCGGGGAGCTGTTTTTT.

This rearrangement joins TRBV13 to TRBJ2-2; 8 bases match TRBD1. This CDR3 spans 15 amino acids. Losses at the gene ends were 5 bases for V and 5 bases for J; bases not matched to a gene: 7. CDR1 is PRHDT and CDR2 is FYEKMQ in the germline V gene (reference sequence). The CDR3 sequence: CASSTDRGETGELFF. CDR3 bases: TGTGCCAGCAGCACCGACAGGGGTGAGACCGGGGAGCTGTTTTTT.

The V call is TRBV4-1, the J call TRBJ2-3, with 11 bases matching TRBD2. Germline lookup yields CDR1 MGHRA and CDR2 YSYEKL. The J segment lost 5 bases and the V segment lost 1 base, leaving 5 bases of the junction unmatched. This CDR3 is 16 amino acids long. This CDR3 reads CASSQALAGGGDTQYF. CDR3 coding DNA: TGCGCCAGCAGCCAAGCCCTAGCGGGGGGCGGAGATACGCAGTATTTT.

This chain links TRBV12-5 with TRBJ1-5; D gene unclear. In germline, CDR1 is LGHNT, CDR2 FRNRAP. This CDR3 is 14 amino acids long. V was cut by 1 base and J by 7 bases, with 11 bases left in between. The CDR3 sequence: CASGLGAGGQPQHF. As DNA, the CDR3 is TGTGCTAGTGGTTTGGGCGCGGGAGGGCAGCCCCAGCATTTT.

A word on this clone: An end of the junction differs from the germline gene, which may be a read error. The CDR3, as DNA: TGCGCCAGCAGTCAAGAGCCAGGGGGGAACGAGCAGTACTTC. The encoded protein is CASSQEPGGNEQYF. The chain couples TRBV4-1 to TRBJ2-7; weak D call: TRBD1 (7 bases). In germline, CDR1 is MGHRA, CDR2 YSYEKL. The CDR3 extends over 14 amino acids.

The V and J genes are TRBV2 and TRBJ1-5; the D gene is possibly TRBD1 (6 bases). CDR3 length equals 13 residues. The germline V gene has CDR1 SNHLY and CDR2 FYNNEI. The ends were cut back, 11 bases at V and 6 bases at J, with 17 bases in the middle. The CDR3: CAAAEGERQPQHF. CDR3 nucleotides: TGTGCCGCTGCAGAGGGGGAACGTCAGCCCCAGCATTTT.

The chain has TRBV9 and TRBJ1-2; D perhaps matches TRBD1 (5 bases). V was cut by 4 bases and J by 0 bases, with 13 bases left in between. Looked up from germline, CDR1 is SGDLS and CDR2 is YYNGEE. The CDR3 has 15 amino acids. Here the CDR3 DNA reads TGTGCCAGCAGCCCCTTGGGGGGTGCTAACTATGGCTACACCTTC. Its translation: CASSPLGGANYGYTF.

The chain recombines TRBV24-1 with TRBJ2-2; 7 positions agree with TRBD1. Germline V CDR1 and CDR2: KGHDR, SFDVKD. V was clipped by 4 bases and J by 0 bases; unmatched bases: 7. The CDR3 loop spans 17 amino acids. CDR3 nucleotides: TGTGCCACCAGTGAGCCCAAGGGGGCAGCGAACACCGGGGAGCTGTTTTTT. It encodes CATSEPKGAANTGELFF.

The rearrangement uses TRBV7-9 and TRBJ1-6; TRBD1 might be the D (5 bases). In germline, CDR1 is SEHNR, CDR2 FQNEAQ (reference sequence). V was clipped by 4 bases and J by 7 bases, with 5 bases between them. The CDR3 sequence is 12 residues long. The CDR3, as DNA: TGTGCCAGCAGCTCAGGGAATTCACCCCTCCACTTT. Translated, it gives CASSSGNSPLHF.

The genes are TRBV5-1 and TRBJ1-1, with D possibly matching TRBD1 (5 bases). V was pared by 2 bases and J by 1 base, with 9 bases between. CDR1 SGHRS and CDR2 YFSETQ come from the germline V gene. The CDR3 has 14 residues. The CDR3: CASSFMGPNTEAFF. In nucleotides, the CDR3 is TGCGCCAGCAGCTTCATGGGGCCGAACACTGAAGCTTTCTTT.

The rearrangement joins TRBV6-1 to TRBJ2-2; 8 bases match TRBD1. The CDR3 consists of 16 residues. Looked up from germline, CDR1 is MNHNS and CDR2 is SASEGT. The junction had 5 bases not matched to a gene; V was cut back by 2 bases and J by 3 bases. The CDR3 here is CASSEWGQVYTGELFF. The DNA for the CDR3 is TGTGCCAGCAGTGAATGGGGACAGGTATACACCGGGGAGCTGTTTTTT.

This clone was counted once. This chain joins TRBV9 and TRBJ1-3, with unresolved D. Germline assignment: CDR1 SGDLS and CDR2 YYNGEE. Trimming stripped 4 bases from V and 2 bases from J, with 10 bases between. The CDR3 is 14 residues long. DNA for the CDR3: TGTGCCAGCAGCTCCGGACTGACTGGAAACACCATATATTTT. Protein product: CASSSGLTGNTIYF.

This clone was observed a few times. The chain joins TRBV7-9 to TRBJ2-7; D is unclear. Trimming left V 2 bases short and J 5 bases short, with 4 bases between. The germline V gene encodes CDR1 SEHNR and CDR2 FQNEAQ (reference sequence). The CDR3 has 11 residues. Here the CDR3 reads CASSLLNEQYV. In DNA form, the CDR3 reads TGTGCCAGCAGCTTACTAAACGAGCAGTACGTC.

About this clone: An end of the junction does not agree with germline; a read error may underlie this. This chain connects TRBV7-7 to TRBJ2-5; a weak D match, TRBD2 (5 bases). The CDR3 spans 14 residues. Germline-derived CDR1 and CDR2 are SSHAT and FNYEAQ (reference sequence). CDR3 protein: CASSPRGIQETQYF. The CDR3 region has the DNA TGTGCTAGCAGCCCTAGAGGGATCCAAGAGACCCAGTACTTC.

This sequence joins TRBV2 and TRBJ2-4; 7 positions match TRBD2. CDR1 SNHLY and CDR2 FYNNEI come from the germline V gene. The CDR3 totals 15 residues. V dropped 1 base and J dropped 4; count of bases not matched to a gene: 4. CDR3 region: CASSEGGTKKNIQYF. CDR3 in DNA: TGTGCCAGCAGTGAAGGTGGGACTAAGAAAAACATTCAGTACTTC.

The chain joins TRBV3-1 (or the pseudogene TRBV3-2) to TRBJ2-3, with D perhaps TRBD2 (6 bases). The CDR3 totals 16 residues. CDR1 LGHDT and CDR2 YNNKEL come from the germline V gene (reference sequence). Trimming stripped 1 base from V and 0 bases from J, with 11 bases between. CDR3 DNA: TGTGCCAGCAGCCAAGTGGGACTTATTAGCACAGATACGCAGTATTTT. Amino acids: CASSQVGLISTDTQYF.

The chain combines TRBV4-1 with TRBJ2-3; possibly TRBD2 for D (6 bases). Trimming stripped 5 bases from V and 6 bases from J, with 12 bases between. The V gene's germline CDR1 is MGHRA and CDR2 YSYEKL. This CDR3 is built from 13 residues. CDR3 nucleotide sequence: TGCGCCAGCAGCACTCTGGGGGGTGATACGCAGTATTTT. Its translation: CASSTLGGDTQYF.

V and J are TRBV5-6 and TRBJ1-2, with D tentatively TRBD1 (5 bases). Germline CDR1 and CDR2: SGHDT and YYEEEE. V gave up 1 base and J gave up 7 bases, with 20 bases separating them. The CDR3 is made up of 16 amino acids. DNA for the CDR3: TGTGCCAGCAGCTTGAGGAGGGCAGGGACCATCCTTGGCTACACCTTC. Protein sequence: CASSLRRAGTILGYTF.

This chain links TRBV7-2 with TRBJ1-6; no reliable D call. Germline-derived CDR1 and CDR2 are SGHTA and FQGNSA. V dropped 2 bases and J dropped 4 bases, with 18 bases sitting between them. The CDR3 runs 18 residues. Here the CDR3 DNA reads TGTGCCAGCAGCTTAAGACCCCTCAGAACAGATTATAATTCACCCCTCCACTTT. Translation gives CASSLRPLRTDYNSPLHF.

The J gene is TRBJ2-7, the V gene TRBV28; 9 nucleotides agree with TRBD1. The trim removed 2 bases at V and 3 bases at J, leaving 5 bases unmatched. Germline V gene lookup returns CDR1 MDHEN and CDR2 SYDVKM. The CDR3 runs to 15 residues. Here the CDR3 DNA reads TGTGCCAGCAGTTTACCGGGACAGGGATTCTACGAGCAGTACTTC. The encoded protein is CASSLPGQGFYEQYF.

The CDR3 nucleotides read TGTGCCAGCAGCGTGGGACAGGGCTACGAGCAGTACGTC. This translates into CASSVGQGYEQYV. The chain uses TRBV7-9 and TRBJ2-7, with 9 bases matching TRBD1. The CDR3 spans 13 residues. Germline trimming cut 5 bases from V and 3 bases from J; bases unmatched to any gene: 2. CDR1 and CDR2 (germline): SEHNR, FQNEAQ (reference sequence).

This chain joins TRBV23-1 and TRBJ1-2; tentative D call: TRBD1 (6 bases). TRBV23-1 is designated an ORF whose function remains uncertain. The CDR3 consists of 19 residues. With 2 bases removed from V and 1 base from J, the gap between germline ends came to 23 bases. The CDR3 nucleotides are TGCGCCAGCAGTCAACGGTGGGGGCGCGAAGGAAAACTTAACTATGGCTACACCTTC. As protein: CASSQRWGREGKLNYGYTF.

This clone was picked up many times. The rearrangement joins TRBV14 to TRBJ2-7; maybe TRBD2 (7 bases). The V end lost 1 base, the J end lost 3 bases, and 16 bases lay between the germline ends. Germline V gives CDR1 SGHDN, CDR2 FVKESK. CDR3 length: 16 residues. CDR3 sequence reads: CASSQGARGGYYEQYF. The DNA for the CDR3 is TGTGCCAGCAGCCAAGGCGCTCGCGGGGGCTACTACGAGCAGTACTTC. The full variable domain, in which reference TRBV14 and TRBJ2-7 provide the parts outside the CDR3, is EAGVTQFPSHSVIEKGQTVTLRCDPISGHDNLYWYRRVMGKEIKFLLHFVKESKQDESGMPNNRFLAERTGGTYSTLKVQPAELEDSGVYFCASSQGARGGYYEQYFGPGTRLTVT.

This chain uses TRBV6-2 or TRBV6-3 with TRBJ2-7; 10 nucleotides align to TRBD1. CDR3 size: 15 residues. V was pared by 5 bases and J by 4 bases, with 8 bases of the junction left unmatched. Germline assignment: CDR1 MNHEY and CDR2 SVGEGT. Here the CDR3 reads CASSRRQGAKYEQYV. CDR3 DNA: TGTGCCAGCAGTCGTAGACAGGGGGCAAAATACGAGCAGTACGTC.

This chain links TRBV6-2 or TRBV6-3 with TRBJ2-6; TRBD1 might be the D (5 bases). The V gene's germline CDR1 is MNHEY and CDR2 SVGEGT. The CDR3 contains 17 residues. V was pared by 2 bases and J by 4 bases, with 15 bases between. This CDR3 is CASSYPTQGTGANVLTF. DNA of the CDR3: TGTGCCAGCAGTTACCCTACCCAGGGTACGGGGGCCAACGTCCTGACTTTC.

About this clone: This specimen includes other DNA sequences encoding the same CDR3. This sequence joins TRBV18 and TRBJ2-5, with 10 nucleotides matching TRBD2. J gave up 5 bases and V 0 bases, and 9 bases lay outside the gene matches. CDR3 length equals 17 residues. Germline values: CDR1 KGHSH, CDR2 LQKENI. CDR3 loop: CASSPPVAGGRGETQYF. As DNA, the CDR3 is TGTGCCAGCTCACCACCGGTAGCGGGGGGCCGAGGGGAGACCCAGTACTTC.